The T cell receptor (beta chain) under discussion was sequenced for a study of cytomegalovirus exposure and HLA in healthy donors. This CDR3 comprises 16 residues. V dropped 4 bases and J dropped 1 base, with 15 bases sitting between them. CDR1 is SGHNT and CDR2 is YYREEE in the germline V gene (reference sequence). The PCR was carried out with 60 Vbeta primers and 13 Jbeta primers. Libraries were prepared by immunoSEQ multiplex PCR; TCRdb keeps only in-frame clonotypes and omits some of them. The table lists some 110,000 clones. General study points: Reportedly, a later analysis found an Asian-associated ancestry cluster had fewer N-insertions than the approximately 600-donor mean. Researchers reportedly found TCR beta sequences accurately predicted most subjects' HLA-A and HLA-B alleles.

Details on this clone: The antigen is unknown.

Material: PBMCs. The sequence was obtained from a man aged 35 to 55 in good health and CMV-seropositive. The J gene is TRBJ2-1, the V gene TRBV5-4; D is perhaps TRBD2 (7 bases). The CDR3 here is CASSPRGGLSYNEQFF. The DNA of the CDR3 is TGTGCCAGCAGCCCCCGCGGGGGCTTGTCCTACAATGAGCAGTTCTTC.